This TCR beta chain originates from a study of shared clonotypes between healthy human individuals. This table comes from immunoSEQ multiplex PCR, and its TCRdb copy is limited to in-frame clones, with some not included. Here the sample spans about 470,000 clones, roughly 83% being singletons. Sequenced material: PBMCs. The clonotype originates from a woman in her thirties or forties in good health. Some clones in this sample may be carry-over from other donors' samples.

CDR3 amino acids: CASRGEETQYF. CDR3 in DNA: TGTGCCAGCAGAGGAGAAGAGACCCAGTACTTC. V gene TRBV6-1 combines with J gene TRBJ2-5; no firm D call. This CDR3 spans 11 amino acids. V was trimmed by 6 bases and J by 3 bases, leaving 5 bases between them. CDR1 and CDR2 (germline): MNHNS, SASEGT.